This passage covers 19 T cell receptor beta chains from one sample sequenced in a study of blood T cell repertoires in COVID-19 (TCRdb year 2020). The method was the immunoSEQ multiplex PCR assay. The table comes from immuneACCESS by way of TCRdb, which keeps in-frame sequences with V and J called. Part of the clones is missing from these tables; in studies checked, under half for an unresolved V gene and the rest for unknown reasons. The sample profile shows roughly 250,000 clones; 86% of them were found once. The ten largest clones take up 3% to 4% of the sample. Sample: PBMCs or T cells enriched from blood (not recorded which). The receptor source for this set is a woman aged 40 to 50 with acute COVID-19.

The V gene is TRBV2, the J gene TRBJ1-5; no definite D call. Germline lookup yields CDR1 SNHLY and CDR2 FYNNEI. The CDR3 sequence is 13 residues long. Trimming left V 4 bases short and J 3 bases short, with 7 bases between. Written as DNA, the CDR3 is TGTGCCAGCAGTGTGGAGACCAATCAGCCCCAGCATTTT. Translating gives CASSVETNQPQHF. Full variable domain (missing parts from reference TRBV2 and TRBJ1-5): EPEVTQTPSHQVTQMGQEVILRCVPISNHLYFYWYRQILGQKVEFLVSFYNNEISEKSEIFDDQFSVERPDGSNFTLKIRSTKLEDSAMYFCASSVETNQPQHFGDGTRLSIL.

The chain is built from TRBV6-5 and TRBJ1-2; perhaps TRBD1 as D (6 bases). The CDR3 covers 13 residues. Looked up from germline, CDR1 is MNHEY and CDR2 is SVGAGI. V was pared by 7 bases and J by 6 bases, with 15 bases between. The CDR3 sequence: CASKLPGGNGYTF. CDR3 DNA: TGTGCCAGCAAATTACCTGGGGGCAATGGCTACACCTTC.

J is TRBJ2-5 and V is TRBV29-1; 9 bases align to TRBD1. CDR1 and CDR2 (germline): SQVTM, ANQGSEA. The ends lost 6 bases at V and 5 bases at J; junction bases unmatched: 10. The CDR3 is 14 amino acids. Here the CDR3 reads CSVKQGAGAETQYF. DNA of the CDR3: TGCAGCGTCAAACAGGGGGCGGGCGCTGAGACCCAGTACTTC.

This clone was seen once. The rearrangement links TRBV5-1 to TRBJ2-3; 11 bases align to TRBD2. Per germline, CDR1 SGHRS and CDR2 YFSETQ. The CDR3 is 15 residues long. The J segment lost 1 base and the V segment lost 5 bases, leaving 3 bases of the junction unmatched. DNA of the CDR3: TGCGCCAGCAGACAACTAGCGGGAGGCACAGATACGCAGTATTTT. This encodes CASRQLAGGTDTQYF.

The chain joins TRBV11-3 to TRBJ1-4, with 12 bases identical to TRBD1. The trim removed 1 base at V and 2 bases at J, leaving 5 bases unmatched. The CDR3 length is 18 residues. Germline V gene sequence: CDR1 SGHNT, CDR2 YENEEA. The CDR3 loop reads CASSLAPGQGATNEKLFF. The CDR3 coding sequence is TGTGCCAGCAGCTTAGCCCCGGGACAGGGGGCGACTAATGAAAAACTGTTTTTT.

V gene TRBV5-5 combines with J gene TRBJ2-3, with a weak D call TRBD2 (5 bases). Trimming took off 2 bases at V and 1 base at J, with 20 bases between the two ends. CDR3 length: 18 amino acids. Germline lookup yields CDR1 SGHKS and CDR2 YYEKEE (reference sequence). The CDR3 sequence: CASSFEPSGWGGTDTQYF. In nucleotides, the CDR3 is TGTGCCAGCAGCTTCGAACCATCAGGTTGGGGAGGCACAGATACGCAGTATTTT.

V gene TRBV6-5 combines with J gene TRBJ2-3; D remains unclear. Germline CDR1 is MNHEY and CDR2 is SVGAGI. The CDR3 has 13 residues. V was cut by 0 bases and J by 6 bases, with 7 bases left in between. CDR3 in amino acids: CASSYSRKDTQYF. CDR3 nucleotide sequence: TGTGCCAGCAGTTACTCCAGGAAGGATACGCAGTATTTT.

Only one count was recorded for this clone. The rearrangement joins TRBV6-1 to TRBJ1-1; the D is unclear. CDR3 length: 12 residues. In germline, CDR1 is MNHNS, CDR2 SASEGT. V lost 1 base, J lost 7 bases, and 7 bases lay in between. CDR3 nucleotides: TGTGCCAGCAGTGAAGGCGAGGGTGAAGCTTTCTTT. This gives the protein CASSEGEGEAFF.

The V and J genes are TRBV9 and TRBJ2-5; 9 bases fit TRBD1. The CDR3 spans 15 residues. V trimming: 3 bases; J trimming: 5 bases; junction bases outside the gene matches: 8. Germline CDR1 is SGDLS and CDR2 is YYNGEE. The CDR3 spells CASSDGTGPGETQYF. The CDR3 DNA follows: TGTGCCAGCAGCGACGGGACAGGGCCCGGGGAGACCCAGTACTTC.

The genes are TRBV7-6 and TRBJ2-5; possibly TRBD2 for D (5 bases). V lost 5 bases to trimming and J lost 2 bases, with 15 bases between them. CDR1 and CDR2 from the germline V gene are SGHVS and FNYEAQ. CDR3 length: 15 residues. The DNA of the CDR3 is TGTGCCAGCAGCCCCCCGGGGTTGTGGCAAGAGACCCAGTACTTC. This sequence encodes CASSPPGLWQETQYF.

The CDR3 sequence is CASSISLTEQTGELFF. CDR3 nucleotides: TGCGCCAGCAGCATTTCTTTGACGGAGCAAACCGGGGAGCTGTTTTTT. The chain employs TRBV5-1 and TRBJ2-2; D uncertain. The germline V and J ends were trimmed by 4 bases and 5 bases, with 18 bases remaining between them. The CDR3 is made up of 16 amino acids. Per germline, CDR1 SGHRS and CDR2 YFSETQ.

V gene TRBV29-1 combines with J gene TRBJ1-2; D may be TRBD1 (6 bases). V lost 6 bases, J lost 6 bases, and 20 bases lay in between. Germline CDR1 SQVTM, CDR2 ANQGSEA. The CDR3 is 14 residues long. DNA for the CDR3: TGCAGCGTGCTCTCAGGGGTGAGAATCAATGGCTACACCTTC. It translates to CSVLSGVRINGYTF.

This chain uses TRBV5-4 with TRBJ1-5, with 10 bases identical to TRBD1. The CDR3 covers 15 residues. The germline gives CDR1 SGHNT, CDR2 YYREEE (reference sequence). V lost 5 bases, J lost 6 bases, and 8 bases stayed unmatched. DNA for the CDR3: TGTGCCAGCAGGCGTACCGGGGACAGGGGTCAGCCCCAGCATTTT. It is translated as CASRRTGDRGQPQHF.

The CDR3 DNA reads TGTGCCAGCAGCTTCCGCCACCAGCGGGAGATCGCAAATACGCAGTATTTT. Translating it yields CASSFRHQREIANTQYF. The V and J genes are TRBV7-3 and TRBJ2-3, with 8 bases matching TRBD2. CDR1 is SGHTA, CDR2 FQGTGA, per germline. This CDR3 is built from 17 residues. Trimming cost V 3 bases and J 7 bases; bases outside gene matches: 15.

This clone was recorded once. This rearrangement joins TRBV9 to TRBJ2-7; 9 nucleotides align to TRBD1. V shed 3 bases, J shed 4 bases, and the junction held 8 bases outside the gene matches. The V gene's germline CDR1 is SGDLS and CDR2 YYNGEE. CDR3 length: 15 amino acids. The DNA for the CDR3 is TGTGCCAGCAGCGCCGGGACAGGGAGAGGTTACGAGCAGTACTTC. Translating gives CASSAGTGRGYEQYF.

In this sample, this clone turned up once. CDR3 region: CASRRETGELFF. In DNA, the CDR3 is TGTGCCAGCAGGAGGGAGACCGGGGAGCTGTTTTTT. The V and J genes are TRBV6-5 and TRBJ2-2; D possibly corresponds to TRBD2 (5 bases). The CDR3 has 12 residues. In germline, CDR1 is MNHEY, CDR2 SVGAGI. Trimming stripped 6 bases from V and 5 bases from J, with 7 bases between.

V usage is TRBV14 and J usage is TRBJ2-1, with TRBD2 matching 15 bases. The CDR3 covers 20 residues. The germline V gene encodes CDR1 SGHDN and CDR2 FVKESK. Trimming took 0 bases from V and 5 from J; bases not matched to a gene: 11. CDR3 residues: CASSQDQGTSGRYRHNEQFF. In DNA form, the CDR3 reads TGTGCCAGCAGCCAAGATCAAGGGACTAGCGGGAGGTACCGGCACAATGAGCAGTTCTTC.

CDR3 sequence reads: CASSEGTGDYNEQFF. The CDR3 coding sequence is TGTGCCAGCAGTGAAGGGACAGGGGATTACAATGAGCAGTTCTTC. This chain connects TRBV6-4 to TRBJ2-1; 10 nucleotides align to TRBD1. CDR1 and CDR2 from the germline V gene are MRHNA and SNTAGT. Unmatched junction bases numbered 3, after V lost 3 bases and J lost 4 bases. There are 15 residues in the CDR3.

This chain uses TRBV5-4 with TRBJ1-2, with 9 nucleotides matching TRBD1. V lost 4 bases and J lost 8; bases outside the gene matches: 21. Germline V gene data show CDR1 as SGHNT and CDR2 as YYREEE (reference sequence). This CDR3 is 18 amino acids long. CDR3 region: CASSRPTGGYPHGRGYTF. The CDR3 DNA reads TGTGCCAGCAGCAGGCCCACAGGGGGCTATCCCCACGGCAGGGGCTACACCTTC.